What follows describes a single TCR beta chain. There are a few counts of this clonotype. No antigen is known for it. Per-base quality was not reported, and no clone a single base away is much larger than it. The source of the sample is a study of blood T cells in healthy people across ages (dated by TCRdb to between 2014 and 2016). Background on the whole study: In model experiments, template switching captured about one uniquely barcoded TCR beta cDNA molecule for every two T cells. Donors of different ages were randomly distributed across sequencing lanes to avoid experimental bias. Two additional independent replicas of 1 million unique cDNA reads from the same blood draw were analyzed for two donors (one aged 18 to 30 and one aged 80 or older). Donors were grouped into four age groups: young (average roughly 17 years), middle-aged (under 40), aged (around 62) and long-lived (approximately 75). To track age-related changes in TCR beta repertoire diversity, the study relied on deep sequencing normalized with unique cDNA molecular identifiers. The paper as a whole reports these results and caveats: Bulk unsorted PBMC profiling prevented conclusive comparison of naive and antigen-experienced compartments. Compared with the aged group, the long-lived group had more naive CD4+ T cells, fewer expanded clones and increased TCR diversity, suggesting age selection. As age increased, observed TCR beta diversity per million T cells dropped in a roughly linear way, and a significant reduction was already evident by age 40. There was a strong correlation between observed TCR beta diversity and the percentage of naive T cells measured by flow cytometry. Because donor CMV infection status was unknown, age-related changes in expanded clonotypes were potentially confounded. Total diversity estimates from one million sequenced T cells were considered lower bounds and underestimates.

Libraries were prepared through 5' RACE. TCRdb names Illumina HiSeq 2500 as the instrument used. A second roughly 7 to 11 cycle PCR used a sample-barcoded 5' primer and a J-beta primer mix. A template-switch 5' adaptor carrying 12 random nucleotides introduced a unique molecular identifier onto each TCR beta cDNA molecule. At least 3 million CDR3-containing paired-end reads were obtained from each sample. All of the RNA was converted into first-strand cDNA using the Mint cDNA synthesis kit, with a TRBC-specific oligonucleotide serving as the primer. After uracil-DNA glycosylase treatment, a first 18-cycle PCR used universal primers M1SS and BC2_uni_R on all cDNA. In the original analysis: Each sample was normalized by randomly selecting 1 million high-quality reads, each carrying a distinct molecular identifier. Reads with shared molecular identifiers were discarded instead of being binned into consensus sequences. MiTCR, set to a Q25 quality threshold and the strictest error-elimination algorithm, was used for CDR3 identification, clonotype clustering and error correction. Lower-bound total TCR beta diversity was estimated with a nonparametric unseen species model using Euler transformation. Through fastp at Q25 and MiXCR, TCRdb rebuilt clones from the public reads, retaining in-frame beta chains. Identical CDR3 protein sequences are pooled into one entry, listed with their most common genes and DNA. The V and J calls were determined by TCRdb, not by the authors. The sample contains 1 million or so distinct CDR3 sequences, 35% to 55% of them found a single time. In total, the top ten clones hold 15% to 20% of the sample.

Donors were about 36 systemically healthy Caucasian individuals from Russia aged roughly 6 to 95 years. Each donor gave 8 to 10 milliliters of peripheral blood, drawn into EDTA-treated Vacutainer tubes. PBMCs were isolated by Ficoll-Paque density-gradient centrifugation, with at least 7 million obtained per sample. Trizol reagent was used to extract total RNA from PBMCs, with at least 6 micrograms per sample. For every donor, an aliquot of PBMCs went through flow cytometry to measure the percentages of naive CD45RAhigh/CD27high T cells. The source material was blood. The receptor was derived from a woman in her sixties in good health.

The CDR3 is CSVDRSWGKTQYF. The DNA reads as follows: TGCAGCGTTGATAGGTCCTGGGGGAAGACCCAGTACTTC. The rearranged chain carries TRBV29-1 and TRBJ2-5; the D gene could be either TRBD1 or TRBD2, each agreeing at 5 bases. The CDR3 measures 13 amino acids from cysteine to phenylalanine. The DNA shown is the 39-base CDR3, in frame from base 1. The germline ends are 14 bases apart after V is trimmed by 3 bases and J by 6 bases. The germline V gene sets CDR1 to SQVTM and CDR2 to ANQGSEA.